These 10 T cell receptor beta chains share one sample of origin, sequenced in a study of T cells after yellow fever vaccination. Each CDR3 protein is one row after TCRdb ran MiXCR on the 5' RACE reads. The data show roughly 79,000 distinct CDR3 sequences, around 7.8% seen once. This specimen was CD8+ T cells sorted from PBMCs, taken 10 to 11 days after the first yellow fever vaccination. The receptors originated from a man aged 18 to 30 who received the YFV17D yellow fever vaccine.

This clonotype was observed many times. The junction does not match germline at one end; this may be a read error. V and J are TRBV9 and TRBJ1-2; the D is unclear. CDR1 is SGDLS, CDR2 YYNGEE, per germline. This CDR3 spans 9 amino acids. The CDR3 DNA sequence: TGTGCCAGCAACCTGCGTCTAGGTTTC. Protein product: CASNLRLGF.

A few counts support this clonotype. In DNA form, the CDR3 reads TGTGCCAGCAGTTTGGTTCCGAATAACTATGGCTACACCTTC. Protein sequence: CASSLVPNNYGYTF. The chain couples TRBV27 to TRBJ1-2; D is uncertain. The V gene lost 3 bases and the J gene lost 1 base, with 9 bases spanning the gap. CDR3 size: 14 residues. Looked up from germline, CDR1 is MNHEY and CDR2 is SMNVEV (reference sequence).

This chain links TRBV10-3 with TRBJ2-7; 8 bases align to TRBD2. Trimming took 11 bases from V and 0 from J; bases not matched to a gene: 6. The CDR3 has 13 residues. The germline CDR1 and CDR2 sequences are ENHRY and SYGVKD. This CDR3 is CAVSGADSYEQYV. CDR3 coding DNA: TGTGCCGTTAGCGGGGCGGACTCCTACGAGCAGTACGTC.

This clonotype came up many times. The genes are TRBV9 and TRBJ1-4, with D perhaps TRBD1 (5 bases). The V gene's germline CDR1 is SGDLS and CDR2 YYNGEE. This CDR3 comprises 17 residues. Trimming cost V 0 bases and J 7 bases, with 19 bases left between them. The CDR3 bases are TGTGCCAGCAGCGTAGGGGGTCCGGGGCGGTTGAGTGAAAAACTGTTTTTT. It translates to CASSVGGPGRLSEKLFF.

This clonotype was detected many times. The chain has TRBV27 and TRBJ2-1, with 8 bases lining up with TRBD2. The CDR3 is 14 amino acids. CDR1 is MNHEY, CDR2 SMNVEV, per germline (reference sequence). V lost 4 bases and J lost 6; bases outside the gene matches: 5. Here the CDR3 reads CASSWLAGGNEQFF. The CDR3, as DNA: TGTGCCAGCAGTTGGCTAGCGGGTGGCAATGAGCAGTTCTTC.

With respect to this clonotype: Since a much larger clone is just one base distant, this may be a read error. V usage is TRBV7-3 and J usage is TRBJ2-3; 7 positions match TRBD1. This CDR3 comprises 14 residues. CDR1 and CDR2 (germline): SGHTA, FQGTGA. The junction had 7 bases not matched to a gene; V was cut back by 5 bases and J by 5 bases. DNA for the CDR3: TGTGCCAGCAGCGAGGGACAGCCCGGAGATACGCAGTATTTT. It codes for CASSEGQPGDTQYF. The full variable domain, with the rest looked up from reference TRBV7-3 and TRBJ2-3, is GAGVSQTPSNKVTEKGKYVELRCDPISGHTALYWYRQSLGQGPEFLIYFQGTGAADDSGLPNDRFFAVRPEGSVSTLKIQRTERGDSAVYLCASSEGQPGDTQYFGPGTRLTVL.

This clonotype showed up many times. The V gene is TRBV6-2 or TRBV6-3, the J gene TRBJ1-1; weak D call: TRBD1 (6 bases). V was shortened by 6 bases and J by 5 bases, with 13 bases between the two germline ends. Germline CDR1 is MNHEY and CDR2 is SVGEGT. There are 13 residues in the CDR3. CDR3 amino acids: CASRMGGATEAFF. The CDR3 bases are TGTGCCAGCAGGATGGGGGGGGCAACTGAAGCTTTCTTT.

This clonotype turned up a few times. CDR3 region: CASSIGGDTEAFF. The CDR3 coding sequence is TGTGCCAGTAGTATCGGAGGAGACACTGAAGCTTTCTTT. The chain carries TRBV19 and TRBJ1-1; D gene uncertain. The CDR3 length is 13 residues. CDR1 is LNHDA and CDR2 is SQIVND in the germline V gene (reference sequence). The V gene lost 3 bases and the J gene lost 3 bases, with 8 bases spanning the gap. The variable domain in full, completed from reference TRBV19 and TRBJ1-1, reads DGGITQSPKYLFRKEGQNVTLSCEQNLNHDAMYWYRQDPGQGLRLIYYSQIVNDFQKGDIAEGYSVSREKKESFPLTVTSAQKNPTAFYLCASSIGGDTEAFFGQGTRLTVV.

This clonotype occurred many times. This chain uses TRBV7-9 with TRBJ1-2; D not certain. Germline CDR1 reads SEHNR; CDR2 reads FQNEAQ (reference sequence). The CDR3 is 12 residues long. V was cut by 4 bases and J by 4 bases, with 7 bases left in between. CDR3: CASSSAVYGYTF. CDR3 bases: TGTGCCAGCAGCTCCGCCGTCTATGGCTACACCTTC.

This clonotype was counted ten times or more. The gene calls are TRBV4-2 and TRBJ2-7, with D possibly being TRBD2 (5 bases). Germline V lookup: CDR1 LGHNA, CDR2 YNFKEQ. V lost 0 bases and J lost 3, with 18 bases in between. The CDR3 is 17 amino acids. CDR3 DNA: TGTGCCAGCAGCCAAGATCCTCGTAACGGGATTCTCTACGAGCAGTACTTC. This sequence encodes CASSQDPRNGILYEQYF.